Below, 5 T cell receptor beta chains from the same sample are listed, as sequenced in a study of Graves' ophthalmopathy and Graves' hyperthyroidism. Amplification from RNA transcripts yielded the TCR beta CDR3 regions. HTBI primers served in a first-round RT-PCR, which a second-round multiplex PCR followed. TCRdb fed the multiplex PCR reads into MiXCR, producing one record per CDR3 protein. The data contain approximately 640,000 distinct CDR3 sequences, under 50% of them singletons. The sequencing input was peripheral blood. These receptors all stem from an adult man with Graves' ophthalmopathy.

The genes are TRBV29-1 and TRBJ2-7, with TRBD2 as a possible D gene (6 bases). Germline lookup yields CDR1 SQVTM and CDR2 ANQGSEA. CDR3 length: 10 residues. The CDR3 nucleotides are TGCAGTGGGGGGTACTACGAGCAGTACTTC. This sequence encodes CSGGYYEQYF.

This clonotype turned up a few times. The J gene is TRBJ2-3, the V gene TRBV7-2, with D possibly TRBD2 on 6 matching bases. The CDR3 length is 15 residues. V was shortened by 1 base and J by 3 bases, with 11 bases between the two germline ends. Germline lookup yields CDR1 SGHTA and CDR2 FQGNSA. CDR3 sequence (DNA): TGTGCCAGCAGCTTAGGAGGTGCGGGGACAGATACGCAGTATTTT. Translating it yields CASSLGGAGTDTQYF.

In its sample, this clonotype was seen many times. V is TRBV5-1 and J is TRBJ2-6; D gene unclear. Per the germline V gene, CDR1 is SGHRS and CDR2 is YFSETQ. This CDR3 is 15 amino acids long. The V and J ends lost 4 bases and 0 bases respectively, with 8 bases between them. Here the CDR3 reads CASSKRTSGANVLTF. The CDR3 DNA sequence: TGCGCCAGCAGCAAAAGAACCTCTGGGGCCAACGTCCTGACTTTC.

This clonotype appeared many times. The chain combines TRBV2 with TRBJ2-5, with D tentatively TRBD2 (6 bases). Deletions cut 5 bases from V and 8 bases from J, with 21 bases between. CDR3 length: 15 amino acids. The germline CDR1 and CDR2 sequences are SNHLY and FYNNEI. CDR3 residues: CASSYVAGQFGTQYF. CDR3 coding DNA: TGTGCCAGCAGTTACGTTGCGGGGCAGTTCGGAACCCAGTACTTC.

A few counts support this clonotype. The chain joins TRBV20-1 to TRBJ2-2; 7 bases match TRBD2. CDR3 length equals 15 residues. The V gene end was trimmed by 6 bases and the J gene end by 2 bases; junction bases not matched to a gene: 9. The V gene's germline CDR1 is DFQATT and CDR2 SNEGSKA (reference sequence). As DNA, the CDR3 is TGCAGTGCGAGTAGGGCTAGCGGCAACACCGGGGAGCTGTTTTTT. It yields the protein CSASRASGNTGELFF.